Listed here are 21 T cell receptor beta chains from one sample, sequenced in a study of cytomegalovirus exposure and HLA in healthy donors. It was with 60 Vbeta and 13 Jbeta primers that the PCR ran. Measured with immunoSEQ multiplex PCR; TCRdb has only the in-frame clones, and not every one. The sample has under 200,000 clones, 9.5% to 15% seen once. Sequencing used PBMCs. These receptors were obtained from a man aged 50 to 60 in good health and CMV-seropositive.

This sequence joins TRBV15 and TRBJ1-4, with D possibly matching TRBD1 (6 bases). Germline V gene data show CDR1 as LNHNV and CDR2 as YYDKDF (reference sequence). CDR3 length: 14 amino acids. Trimming shortened V by 7 bases and J by 9 bases, and 18 bases separated the two germline ends. The CDR3 protein is CATNPGQGWKKLFF. CDR3 bases: TGTGCCACCAACCCGGGACAAGGCTGGAAAAAACTGTTTTTT.

J is TRBJ1-1 and V is TRBV5-6; D is perhaps TRBD1 (5 bases). Trimming removed 0 bases from V and 6 bases from J, with 12 bases in between. CDR3 length: 14 residues. Germline V gives CDR1 SGHDT, CDR2 YYEEEE. The CDR3 protein is CASSLGQSIAEAFF. CDR3 in DNA: TGTGCCAGCAGCTTGGGACAGAGTATCGCTGAAGCTTTCTTT. Filled out from reference TRBV5-6 and TRBJ1-1, the complete variable domain reads DAGVTQSPTHLIKTRGQQVTLRCSPKSGHDTVSWYQQALGQGPQFIFQYYEEEERQRGNFPDRFSGHQFPNYSSELNVNALLLGDSALYLCASSLGQSIAEAFFGQGTRLTVV.

The chain joins TRBV14 to TRBJ2-7; no firm D call. Germline CDR1 and CDR2: SGHDN and FVKESK. The V and J ends lost 3 bases and 2 bases respectively, with 5 bases between them. The CDR3 covers 12 residues. The CDR3 region has the DNA TGTGCCAGCAGCCACGGAGCCTACGAGCAGTACGTC. It specifies CASSHGAYEQYV.

This clone has just a few counts. The chain links TRBV7-8 to TRBJ2-1; tentative D call: TRBD2 (6 bases). Germline V lookup: CDR1 SGHVS, CDR2 FQNEAQ. Trimming took 5 bases from V and 9 from J, leaving 20 bases between them. The CDR3 extends over 15 amino acids. The chain's CDR3 is CASSLGTGLEVEQFF. The CDR3 nucleotides are TGTGCCAGCAGCCTCGGGACTGGCCTCGAGGTTGAGCAGTTCTTC.

The chain has TRBV6-6 and TRBJ1-4; 9 bases match TRBD1. Germline V gene lookup returns CDR1 MNHNY and CDR2 SVGAGI (reference sequence). The CDR3 contains 15 residues. The junction had 8 bases not matched to a gene; V was cut back by 7 bases and J by 5 bases. CDR3 region: CASTRKGQGNEKLFF. In nucleotides, the CDR3 is TGTGCCAGCACTAGAAAGGGACAGGGAAATGAAAAACTGTTTTTT.

This clone was counted only a few times. The genes are TRBV2 and TRBJ2-7, with a tentative D call TRBD1 (5 bases). There are 14 residues in the CDR3. The V and J ends lost 5 bases and 0 bases respectively, with 11 bases between them. Looked up from germline, CDR1 is SNHLY and CDR2 is FYNNEI. The CDR3 is CASSMRTTSYEQYF. As DNA, the CDR3 is TGTGCCAGCAGTATGCGGACAACCTCCTACGAGCAGTACTTC.

The V call is TRBV9, the J call TRBJ1-2; D possibly corresponds to TRBD1 (6 bases). V lost 3 bases and J 10 bases, leaving 13 bases between the germline ends. This CDR3 has 12 residues. Per the germline V gene, CDR1 is SGDLS and CDR2 is YYNGEE. CDR3 nucleotide sequence: TGTGCCAGCAGCGATAACCTGGGGGCCTACACCTTC. Protein product: CASSDNLGAYTF.

This clone has a handful of counts. The chain joins TRBV15 to TRBJ1-5; no firm D call. This CDR3 has 13 residues. V dropped 3 bases and J dropped 1 base, with 4 bases sitting between them. Germline V gives CDR1 LNHNV, CDR2 YYDKDF (reference sequence). For the CDR3, the DNA is TGTGCCACCAGCAGGTCGAGCAATCAGCCCCAGCATTTT. As protein: CATSRSSNQPQHF. The complete variable domain, with remaining parts taken from reference TRBV15 and TRBJ1-5, reads DAMVIQNPRYQVTQFGKPVTLSCSQTLNHNVMYWYQQKSSQAPKLLFHYYDKDFNNEADTPDNFQSRRPNTSFCFLDIRSPGLGDTAMYLCATSRSSNQPQHFGDGTRLSIL.

V and J are TRBV5-1 and TRBJ2-7, with D unresolved. Germline V gene data show CDR1 as SGHRS and CDR2 as YFSETQ. The ends were cut back, 0 bases at V and 9 bases at J, with 13 bases in the middle. The CDR3 length is 13 residues. CDR3 nucleotide sequence: TGCGCCAGCAGCTTGGAAAGACTGAACGGGCAGTACTTC. It yields the protein CASSLERLNGQYF. The full variable domain, rest sourced from reference TRBV5-1 and TRBJ2-7, is KAGVTQTPRYLIKTRGQQVTLSCSPISGHRSVSWYQQTPGQGLQFLFEYFSETQRNKGNFPGRFSGRQFSNSRSEMNVSTLELGDSALYLCASSLERLNGQYFGPGTRLTVT.

This clone was counted only a few times. The chain's CDR3 is CSAKLAGATDTQYF. In DNA form, the CDR3 reads TGCAGCGCCAAACTAGCGGGGGCCACAGATACGCAGTATTTT. The V and J genes are TRBV29-1 and TRBJ2-3; TRBD2 matches at 11 bases. Germline values: CDR1 SQVTM, CDR2 ANQGSEA. This CDR3 is 14 amino acids long. After removal of 7 bases from V and 2 bases from J, the junction contained 5 bases not matched to a gene.

This clone was counted only a few times. The V gene is TRBV19, the J gene TRBJ1-4, with 7 bases fitting TRBD1. Trimming at V came to 5 bases and at J to 4 bases, leaving 7 bases not matched to a gene. The CDR3 is 15 amino acids. Germline CDR1 reads LNHDA; CDR2 reads SQIVND (reference sequence). The CDR3: CASSRDRGYNEKLFF. For the CDR3, the DNA is TGTGCCAGTAGTCGGGACAGAGGTTATAATGAAAAACTGTTTTTT.

The chain combines TRBV9 with TRBJ1-1; D perhaps matches TRBD1 (6 bases). Germline loops: CDR1 SGDLS, CDR2 YYNGEE. This CDR3 has 16 residues. V was cut by 2 bases and J by 2 bases, with 16 bases left in between. DNA of the CDR3: TGTGCCAGCAGCGTCGGGGCAGGGGTACTTAACACTGAAGCTTTCTTT. The encoded protein is CASSVGAGVLNTEAFF.

This chain links TRBV6-5 with TRBJ2-3, with 7 bases aligning to TRBD1. The V gene's germline CDR1 is MNHEY and CDR2 SVGAGI. With V trimmed by 6 bases and J by 3 bases, 6 bases remained unmatched. This CDR3 is 14 amino acids long. Written as DNA, the CDR3 is TGTGCCAGCAGCGAGGGGGCGCGGACAGATACGCAGTATTTT. It encodes CASSEGARTDTQYF.

The chain employs TRBV9 and TRBJ2-1; tentatively, D is TRBD1 (5 bases). CDR3 length equals 13 residues. Looked up from germline, CDR1 is SGDLS and CDR2 is YYNGEE. Trimming removed 1 base at V and 7 bases at J, with 9 bases between. This CDR3 is CASSVQGGNEQFF. In DNA form, the CDR3 reads TGTGCCAGCAGCGTACAGGGTGGTAATGAGCAGTTCTTC.

The chain couples TRBV5-6 to TRBJ2-5; 7 bases map to TRBD1. CDR1 is SGHDT and CDR2 is YYEEEE in the germline V gene. The V gene end was trimmed by 2 bases and the J gene end by 4 bases; junction bases not matched to a gene: 5. This CDR3 spans 14 amino acids. The CDR3 protein is CASSFGDRGETQYF. Written as DNA, the CDR3 is TGTGCCAGCAGCTTCGGGGACAGAGGAGAGACCCAGTACTTC.

The chain employs TRBV4-3 and TRBJ2-1; 9 positions match TRBD2. V gave up 0 bases and J gave up 7 bases; unmatched junction bases: 7. CDR3 length equals 16 residues. Germline-derived CDR1 and CDR2 are LGHNA and YSLEER. CDR3 bases: TGCGCCAGCAGCCAAGATCGAGCGGGGGGCTATAATGAGCAGTTCTTC. Its protein product is CASSQDRAGGYNEQFF.

The chain recombines TRBV6-5 with TRBJ1-2; D ambiguous. V lost 2 bases and J 1 base, leaving 8 bases between the germline ends. Germline lookup yields CDR1 MNHEY and CDR2 SVGAGI. This CDR3 has 14 amino acids. CDR3 region: CASSYGGFNYGYTF. The CDR3 bases are TGTGCCAGCAGTTACGGAGGGTTTAACTATGGCTACACCTTC.

This clone was seen more than once but under ten times. The rearrangement uses TRBV12-5 and TRBJ2-7; a possible D gene is TRBD2 (5 bases). Trimming stripped 8 bases from V and 2 bases from J, with 16 bases between. The CDR3 extends over 14 amino acids. The V gene's germline CDR1 is LGHNT and CDR2 FRNRAP. As DNA, the CDR3 is TGTGCTAGTTACGGGGTAGGAGCCCCCTACGAGCAGTACTTC. Its protein is CASYGVGAPYEQYF.

This clone has only a few counts. The chain is built from TRBV11-2 and TRBJ2-5, with D possibly being TRBD1 (6 bases). The CDR3 sequence is 15 residues long. The V end was cut by 5 bases, the J end by 4 bases, with 17 bases between. Germline lookup yields CDR1 SGHAT and CDR2 FQNNGV. For the CDR3, the DNA is TGTGCCAGCAGCATGGACAGCCGGAAATTAGAGACCCAGTACTTC. Its translation: CASSMDSRKLETQYF.

This clone has more than one count but fewer than ten. The chain is built from TRBV19 and TRBJ2-5; 13 nucleotides agree with TRBD2. The germline gives CDR1 LNHDA, CDR2 SQIVND (reference sequence). CDR3 length equals 16 residues. With V trimmed by 7 bases and J by 5 bases, 10 bases remained unmatched. Here the CDR3 DNA reads TGTGCCAGTACCCGACTAGCGGGGGGAAAGGTGGAGACCCAGTACTTC. Protein product: CASTRLAGGKVETQYF.

V and J are TRBV4-3 and TRBJ1-5; 8 bases align to TRBD1. With V trimmed by 4 bases and J by 2 bases, 7 bases remained unmatched. The CDR3 is 16 amino acids. Looked up from germline, CDR1 is LGHNA and CDR2 is YSLEER. The CDR3 loop reads CASSPGLGQGNQPQHF. CDR3 sequence (DNA): TGCGCCAGCAGCCCGGGTTTGGGACAGGGCAATCAGCCCCAGCATTTT.